This entry features one T cell receptor beta chain sequence. Its recognized antigen is unknown. One base away there is no much larger clone; base qualities are not given. The CDR1 and CDR2 encoded by the germline V gene (reference sequence) are GTSNPN and SVGIG. V is reduced by 1 base and J by 5 bases, leaving a spacing of 8 bases between them. From the cysteine through the phenylalanine, the CDR3 covers 13 amino acids. Only the CDR3 region is kept as DNA, spanning 39 bases read in frame from base 1. What the treatment or condition label conveys for this sample: allogeneic hematopoietic cell transplantation with graft depleted of TCRalphabeta T cells and CD19 B cells. Transplant recipients were children who received TCRalphabeta/CD19-depleted allogeneic hematopoietic cell grafts. This record comes from a study of T-cell reconstitution after alpha-beta-depleted transplantation in children (dated by TCRdb to the mid-2010s). Regarding the complete study: T-cell immune reconstitution after TCRalphabeta/CD19-depleted allogeneic hematopoietic cell transplantation in children was quantitatively tracked in the study by means of TCR repertoire profiling.

The paper's findings and limits, for the study overall: The apparently early alphabetaT-cell count recovery about two months after transplant was reportedly dependent on only several hundred rapidly expanded clones derived from non-depleted graft cells. Over the following months the frequencies of hyperexpanded clones went down, and after one year T-cell counts and TCRbeta diversity were mostly credited to newly produced T cells. In some patients, the high TCRbeta diversity seen at day 60 was put down to recipient T cells and intrathymic progenitors that had survived conditioning.

Library construction relied on PCR. The instrument given in TCRdb is Illumina HiSeq 2500. TCR libraries were prepared with molecular barcoding, using unique molecular identifiers to normalize TCRbeta repertoire quantification. TCRdb trimmed public reads at Q25 via fastp, called clones via MiXCR and kept in-frame beta chains. Records with the same CDR3 protein are collapsed into one entry carrying the most frequent genes and DNA. This sample is represented by about 250,000 distinct CDR3 sequences; roughly 25% of them were singletons. The biggest ten clones account for 4% to 6% of the sample. The V and J genes are TRBV30 and TRBJ2-2; the D gene cannot be named for sure. This TCR came from a female patient between 2 and 15 years old who had a stem cell transplant for congenital amegakaryocytic thrombocytopenia, so the T cells may come from the graft donor. This sample comprised PBMCs, mostly from graft donor cells, obtained 360 days after TCRalphabeta/CD19-depleted stem cell transplant. The CDR3 loop reads CAWSAQLTGELFF. At the DNA level, the sequence is TGTGCCTGGAGTGCGCAATTGACCGGGGAGCTGTTTTTT.